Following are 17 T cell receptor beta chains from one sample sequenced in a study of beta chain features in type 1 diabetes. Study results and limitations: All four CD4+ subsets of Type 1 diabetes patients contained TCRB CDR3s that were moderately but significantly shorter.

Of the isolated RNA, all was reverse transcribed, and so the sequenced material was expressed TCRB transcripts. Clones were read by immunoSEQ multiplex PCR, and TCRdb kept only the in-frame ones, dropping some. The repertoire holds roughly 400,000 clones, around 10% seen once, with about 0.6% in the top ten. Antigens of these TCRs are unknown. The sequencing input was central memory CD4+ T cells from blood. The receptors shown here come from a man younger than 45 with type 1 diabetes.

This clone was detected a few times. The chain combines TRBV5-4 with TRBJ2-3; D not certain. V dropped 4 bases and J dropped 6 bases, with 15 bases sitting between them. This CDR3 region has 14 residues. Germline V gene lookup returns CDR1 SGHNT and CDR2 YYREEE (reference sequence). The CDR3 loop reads CASSPGPQADTQYF. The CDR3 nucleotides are TGTGCCAGCAGCCCGGGCCCCCAGGCGGATACGCAGTATTTT.

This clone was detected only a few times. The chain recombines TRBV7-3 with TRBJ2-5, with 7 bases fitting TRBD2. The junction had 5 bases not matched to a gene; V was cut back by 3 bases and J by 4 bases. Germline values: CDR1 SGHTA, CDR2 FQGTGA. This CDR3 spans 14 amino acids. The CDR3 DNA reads TGTGCCAGCAGCTTCGGCGGGGAGGGAGAGACCCAGTACTTC. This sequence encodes CASSFGGEGETQYF.

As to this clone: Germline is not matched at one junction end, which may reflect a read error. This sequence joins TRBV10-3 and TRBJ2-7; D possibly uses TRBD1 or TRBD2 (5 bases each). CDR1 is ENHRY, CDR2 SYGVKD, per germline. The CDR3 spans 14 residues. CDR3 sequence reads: CASSYRDGTYEQYF. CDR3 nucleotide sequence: TGTGCCAGCAGTTACCGGGACGGGACCTACGAGCAGTACTTC.

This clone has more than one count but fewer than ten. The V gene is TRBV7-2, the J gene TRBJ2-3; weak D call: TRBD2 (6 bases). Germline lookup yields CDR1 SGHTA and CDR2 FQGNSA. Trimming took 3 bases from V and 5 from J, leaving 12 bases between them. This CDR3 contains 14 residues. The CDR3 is CASSLNVGGDTQYF. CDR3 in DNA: TGTGCCAGCAGCTTGAATGTGGGAGGAGATACGCAGTATTTT.

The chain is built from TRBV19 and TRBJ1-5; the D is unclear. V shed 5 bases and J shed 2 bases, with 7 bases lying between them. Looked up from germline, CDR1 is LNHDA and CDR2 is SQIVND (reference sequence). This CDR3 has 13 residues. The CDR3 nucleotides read TGTGCCAGTAGTGGGATGGGCAATCAGCCCCAGCATTTT. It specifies CASSGMGNQPQHF.

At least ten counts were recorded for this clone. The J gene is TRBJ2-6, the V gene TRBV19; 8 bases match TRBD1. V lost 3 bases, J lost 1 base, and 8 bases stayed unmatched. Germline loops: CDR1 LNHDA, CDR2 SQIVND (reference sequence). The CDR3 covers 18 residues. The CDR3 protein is CASSIIRTGISGANVLTF. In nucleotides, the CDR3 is TGTGCCAGTAGTATTATCAGGACAGGGATATCTGGGGCCAACGTCCTGACTTTC.

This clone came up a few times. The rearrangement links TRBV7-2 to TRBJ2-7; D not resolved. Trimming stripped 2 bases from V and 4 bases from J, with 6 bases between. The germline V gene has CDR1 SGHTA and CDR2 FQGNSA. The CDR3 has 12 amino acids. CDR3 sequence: CASSLSRYEQYF. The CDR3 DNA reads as TGTGCCAGCAGCTTAAGCAGATACGAGCAGTACTTC.

The CDR3 here is CASSSTGTGAYEKLFF. CDR3 DNA: TGTGCCAGCAGTTCTACCGGGACAGGGGCCTACGAAAAACTGTTTTTT. The rearrangement links TRBV6-5 to TRBJ1-4; 10 bases fit TRBD1. V shed 4 bases, J shed 8 bases, and the junction held 10 bases outside the gene matches. Germline loops: CDR1 MNHEY, CDR2 SVGAGI. The length of the CDR3 is 16 residues.

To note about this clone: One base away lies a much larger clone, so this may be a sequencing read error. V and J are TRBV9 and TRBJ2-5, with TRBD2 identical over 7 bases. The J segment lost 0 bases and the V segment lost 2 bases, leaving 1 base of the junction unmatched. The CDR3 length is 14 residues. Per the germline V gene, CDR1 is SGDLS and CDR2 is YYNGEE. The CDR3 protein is CASSVGTNQETQYF. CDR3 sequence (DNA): TGTGCCAGCAGCGTCGGGACTAACCAAGAGACCCAGTACTTC.

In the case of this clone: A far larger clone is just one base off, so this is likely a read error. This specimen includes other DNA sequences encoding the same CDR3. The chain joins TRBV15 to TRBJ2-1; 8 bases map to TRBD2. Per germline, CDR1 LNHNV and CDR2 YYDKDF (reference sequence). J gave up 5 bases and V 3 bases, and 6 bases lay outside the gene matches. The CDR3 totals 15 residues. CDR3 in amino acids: CATSRLHGGDNEQFF. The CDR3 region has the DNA TGTGCCACCAGCAGGTTACACGGGGGGGACAATGAGCAGTTCTTC.

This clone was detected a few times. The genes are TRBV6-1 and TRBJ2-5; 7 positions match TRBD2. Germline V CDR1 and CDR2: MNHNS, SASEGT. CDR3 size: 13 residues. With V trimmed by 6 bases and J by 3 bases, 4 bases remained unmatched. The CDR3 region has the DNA TGTGCCAGCAGCAGGGACTACAAAGAGACCCAGTACTTC. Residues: CASSRDYKETQYF.

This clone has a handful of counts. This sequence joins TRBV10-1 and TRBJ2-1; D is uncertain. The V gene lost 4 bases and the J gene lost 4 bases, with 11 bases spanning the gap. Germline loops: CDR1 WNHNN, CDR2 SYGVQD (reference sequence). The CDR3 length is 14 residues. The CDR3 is CASSGLTSYNEQFF. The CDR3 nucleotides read TGCGCCAGCAGTGGTCTAACTTCTTACAATGAGCAGTTCTTC.

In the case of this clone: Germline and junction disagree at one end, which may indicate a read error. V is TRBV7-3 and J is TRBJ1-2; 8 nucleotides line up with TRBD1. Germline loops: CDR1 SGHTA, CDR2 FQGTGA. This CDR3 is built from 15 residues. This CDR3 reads CASSLTDRADYGYTF. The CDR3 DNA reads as TGTGCCAGCAGCCTAACGGACAGGGCTGACTATGGCTACACCTTC.

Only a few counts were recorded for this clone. The CDR3 sequence: CASSPQGASTDTQYF. The DNA for the CDR3 is TGTGCCAGCTCACCCCAGGGGGCCTCAACCGATACGCAGTATTTT. The chain uses TRBV18 and TRBJ2-3; 8 bases agree with TRBD1. J gave up 6 bases and V 3 bases, and 8 bases lay outside the gene matches. The CDR3 extends over 15 amino acids. The germline V gene encodes CDR1 KGHSH and CDR2 LQKENI.

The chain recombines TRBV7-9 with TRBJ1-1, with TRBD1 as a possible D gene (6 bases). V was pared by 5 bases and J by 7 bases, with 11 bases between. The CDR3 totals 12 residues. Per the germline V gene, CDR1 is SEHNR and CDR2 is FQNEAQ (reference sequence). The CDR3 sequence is CASSPQGIEAFF. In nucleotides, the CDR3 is TGTGCCAGCAGCCCACAGGGAATTGAAGCTTTCTTT.

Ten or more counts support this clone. The CDR3 loop is CASSRRTGQETQYF. As DNA, the CDR3 is TGTGCCAGCAGCCGCCGGACAGGGCAAGAGACCCAGTACTTC. This chain joins TRBV7-9 and TRBJ2-5; TRBD1 agrees at 8 bases. This CDR3 contains 14 residues. Germline assignment: CDR1 SEHNR and CDR2 FQNEAQ (reference sequence). J was trimmed by 2 bases and V by 5 bases; bases with no gene match: 4. The full variable domain, rest sourced from reference TRBV7-9 and TRBJ2-5, is DTGVSQNPRHKITKRGQNVTFRCDPISEHNRLYWYRQTLGQGPEFLTYFQNEAQLEKSRLLSDRFSAERPKGSFSTLEIQRTEQGDSAMYLCASSRRTGQETQYFGPGTRLLVL.

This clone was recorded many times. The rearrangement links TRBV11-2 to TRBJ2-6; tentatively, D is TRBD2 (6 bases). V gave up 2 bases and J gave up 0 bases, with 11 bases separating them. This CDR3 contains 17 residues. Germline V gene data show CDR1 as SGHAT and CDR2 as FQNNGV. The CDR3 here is CASSLRGYVSGANVLTF. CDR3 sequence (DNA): TGTGCCAGCAGCTTACGGGGGTACGTCTCTGGGGCCAACGTCCTGACTTTC.